One TCR beta chain is described in this entry. The CDR3 runs 19 residues. Trimming took 0 bases from V and 2 from J, leaving 22 bases between them. Germline assignment: CDR1 MGHRA and CDR2 YSYEKL. The sample is drawn from a study of shared clonotypes between healthy human individuals. Deep was the level at which the assay was run. Across several immunoSEQ plates, the genomic DNA of each subset was split evenly. Methods used by the authors: As immunoSEQ supplied junction-only sequences (without quality scores), filtering differed. The table came from immunoSEQ multiplex PCR; TCRdb's copy has only in-frame clones and leaves some out. V and J calls and clone size are those listed in that table; D and trimming were worked out from the DNA. The table has about 2,100,000 clones, roughly 91% seen once. CD45RO-negative CD8 cells positively selected for CCR7 made up the naive population, which excluded terminally differentiated effector memory CD45RA+ cells.

Sequencing was carried out using naive CD8+ T cells from PBMCs. The source of this sequence is a man aged 18 to 30 in good health. Some clones in this sample may be carry-over from other donors' samples. The chain has TRBV4-1 and TRBJ1-2; D is perhaps TRBD1 (5 bases). The CDR3 is CASSQDGGRTPGENYGYTF. CDR3 nucleotides: TGCGCCAGCAGCCAAGATGGGGGGAGAACCCCGGGTGAGAACTATGGCTACACCTTC.